This TCR beta chain appears in the sequencing data of a study of cytomegalovirus exposure and HLA in healthy donors. Study results and caveats: In a later analysis, specific HLA alleles were associated with some 16,000 TCR beta sequences at a 0.05 false discovery rate. Associated with cytomegalovirus, according to the listing, were 150 to 200 TCR beta chains.

This clone was seen more than once but under ten times. What it binds is not known. This CDR3 region has 15 residues. Trimming stripped 2 bases from V and 4 bases from J, with 15 bases between. The germline gives CDR1 SEHNR, CDR2 FQNEAQ (reference sequence). Both 60 Vbeta primers and 13 Jbeta primers went into the PCR. Sequencing was performed with immunoSEQ multiplex PCR; in TCRdb, only in-frame clones are kept and a portion is missing. Of about 67,000 clones listed, about 70% are singletons. Sequenced material: PBMCs. This chain uses TRBV7-9 with TRBJ2-7; perhaps TRBD2 as D (6 bases). The sequence came from a woman aged 25 to 45 in good health and CMV-seronegative. The CDR3, as DNA: TGTGCCAGCAGCTTACAGGGACTGGCAAGGTACGAGCAGTACTTC. It encodes CASSLQGLARYEQYF.